Following are 5 T cell receptor beta chains from one sample sequenced in a study of cytomegalovirus exposure and HLA in healthy donors. Only in-frame clones appear in the TCRdb table, and some are missing; sequencing was by immunoSEQ multiplex PCR. The sample yields about 120,000 clones, roughly 84% seen once. The material sequenced was PBMCs. Source of these receptors: a woman in her thirties in good health and CMV-seronegative.

The CDR3 DNA is TGTGCCAGCAGTTACAGGGGACAGGGGAGGGGAAACACCATATATTTT. This translates into CASSYRGQGRGNTIYF. The chain combines TRBV6-5 with TRBJ1-3, with 10 bases identical to TRBD1. This CDR3 has 16 residues. The V segment lost 2 bases and the J segment 4 bases; nucleotides outside the gene matches: 5. Germline lookup yields CDR1 MNHEY and CDR2 SVGAGI.

The chain has TRBV27 and TRBJ2-7, with 8 nucleotides matching TRBD2. Per germline, CDR1 MNHEY and CDR2 SMNVEV (reference sequence). The trim removed 5 bases at V and 7 bases at J, leaving 13 bases unmatched. The CDR3 totals 15 residues. In DNA form, the CDR3 reads TGTGCCAGCAGTCTTGGTGGTAGCGGGGCTCGGGAGCAGTACTTC. It specifies CASSLGGSGAREQYF.

V is TRBV27 and J is TRBJ1-5; 9 nucleotides agree with TRBD1. Per the germline V gene, CDR1 is MNHEY and CDR2 is SMNVEV (reference sequence). V shed 3 bases, J shed 7 bases, and the junction held 4 bases outside the gene matches. This CDR3 has 14 amino acids. DNA of the CDR3: TGTGCCAGCAGTTTGGACAGGGGCAGCCAGCCCCAGCATTTT. The encoded protein is CASSLDRGSQPQHF.

The V call is TRBV9, the J call TRBJ1-1; 10 nucleotides line up with TRBD1. V was pared by 4 bases and J by 4 bases, with 13 bases of the junction left unmatched. CDR1 and CDR2 from the germline V gene are SGDLS and YYNGEE. CDR3 length: 17 amino acids. CDR3 nucleotide sequence: TGTGCCAGCAGCCCCAAGCCGGGACAGGGGTCGGGCACTGAAGCTTTCTTT. Translation: CASSPKPGQGSGTEAFF.

This clone has more than one count but fewer than ten. The CDR3 loop reads CASSRLPTIAGGRETQYF. The CDR3 nucleotides are TGTGCCAGCAGCCGATTACCTACTATAGCGGGGGGCAGAGAGACCCAGTACTTC. The chain joins TRBV11-3 to TRBJ2-5, with 10 bases identical to TRBD2. The CDR3 consists of 18 residues. Looked up from germline, CDR1 is SGHNT and CDR2 is YENEEA. With 5 bases clipped from V and 4 bases from J, the junction kept 16 bases outside the gene matches.